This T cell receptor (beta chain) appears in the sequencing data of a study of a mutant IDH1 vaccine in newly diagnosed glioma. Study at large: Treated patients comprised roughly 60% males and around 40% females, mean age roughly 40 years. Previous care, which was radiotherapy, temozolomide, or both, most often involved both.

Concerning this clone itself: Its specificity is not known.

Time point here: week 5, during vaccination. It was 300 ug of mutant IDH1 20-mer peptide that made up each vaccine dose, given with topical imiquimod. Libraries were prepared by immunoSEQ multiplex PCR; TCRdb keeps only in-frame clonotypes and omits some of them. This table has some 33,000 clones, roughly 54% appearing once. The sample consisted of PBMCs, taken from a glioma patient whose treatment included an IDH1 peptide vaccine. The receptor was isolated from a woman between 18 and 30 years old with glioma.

CDR3 DNA sequence: TGTGCTAGTGGTTTGGACCCCCTTGATGAGACCCAGTACTTC. Residues: CASGLDPLDETQYF. This chain joins TRBV12-5 and TRBJ2-5; D is uncertain. V was pared by 1 base and J by 5 bases, with 11 bases between. Germline CDR1 LGHNT, CDR2 FRNRAP. The CDR3 covers 14 residues.